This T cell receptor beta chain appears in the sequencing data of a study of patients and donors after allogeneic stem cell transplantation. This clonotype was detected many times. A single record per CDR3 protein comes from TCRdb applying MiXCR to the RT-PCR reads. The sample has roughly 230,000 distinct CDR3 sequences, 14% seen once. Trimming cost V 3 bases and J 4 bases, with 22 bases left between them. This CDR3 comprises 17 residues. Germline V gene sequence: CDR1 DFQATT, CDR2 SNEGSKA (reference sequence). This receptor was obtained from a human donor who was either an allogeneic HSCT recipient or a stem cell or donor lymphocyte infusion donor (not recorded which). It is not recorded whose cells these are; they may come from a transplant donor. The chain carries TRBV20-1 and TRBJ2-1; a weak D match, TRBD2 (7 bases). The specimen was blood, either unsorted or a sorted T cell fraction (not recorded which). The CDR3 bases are TGCAGTGCTAGTGGTGCGGGGGCCCGGTGGGGGTACAATGAGCAGTTCTTC. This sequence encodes CSASGAGARWGYNEQFF.